Listed below are T cell receptor beta chains from one sample, sequenced in a study of T cells in localized non-small cell lung cancer. The repertoire was sequenced with immunoSEQ multiplex PCR; TCRdb's copy has only in-frame clones and lacks some. Altogether some 50,000 clones are present, around 87% being singletons, with the ten largest covering about a sixth. The sequenced sample was PBMCs, obtained before any cancer treatment. The receptors were sampled from a female donor with stage II lung adenocarcinoma. Each CDR3 is given with its conserved first and last residue. D genes are given only for firm matches. Clone size, where shown, is once, few, many, or a class for clones that have expanded.

size,V,J,D,CDR3,DNA
.,TRBV2,TRBJ1-1,TRBD1,CASSVDRVRKDTEAFF,TGTGCCAGCAGTGTTGACAGGGTAAGAAAGGACACTGAAGCTTTCTTT
.,TRBV5-1,TRBJ1-1,.,CASSLSDTEAFF,TGCGCCAGCAGCTTATCAGACACTGAAGCTTTCTTT
.,TRBV29-1,TRBJ2-1,TRBD1,CSARARPGQGKNEQFF,TGCAGCGCAAGGGCCCGTCCGGGACAGGGGAAGAATGAGCAGTTCTTC
.,TRBV10-1,TRBJ2-5,.,CASSARLGGQETQYF,TGCGCCAGCAGCGCAAGGCTAGGGGGGCAAGAGACCCAGTACTTC
.,TRBV19,TRBJ1-1,.,CASSIEWGSTEAFF,TGTGCCAGTAGTATAGAGTGGGGGTCCACTGAAGCTTTCTTT
.,TRBV4-3,TRBJ2-5,TRBD2,CASSPRRGEETQYF,TGCGCCAGCAGCCCACGGCGGGGGGAAGAGACCCAGTACTTC
.,TRBV6-1,TRBJ1-4,TRBD1,CASSGQGLRNEKLFF,TGTGCCAGCAGTGGACAGGGGTTGAGGAATGAAAAACTGTTTTTT
.,TRBV5-1,TRBJ1-2,.,CASSLDGVSGYTF,TGCGCCAGCAGCTTGGACGGGGTCTCCGGCTACACCTTC
few,TRBV4-1,TRBJ1-2,.,CASSPSRGRGYTF,TGCGCCAGCAGCCCAAGTAGGGGTCGTGGCTACACCTTC
.,TRBV5-4,TRBJ2-5,.,CASSLAREETQYF,TGTGCCAGCAGCTTGGCCAGGGAAGAGACCCAGTACTTC
.,TRBV6-6,TRBJ1-4,.,CASKRATNEKLFF,TGTGCCAGCAAAAGGGCAACTAATGAAAAACTGTTTTTT
.,TRBV2,TRBJ1-5,.,CASSSSRGSNQPQHF,TGTGCCAGCAGTAGTAGCCGAGGGAGCAATCAGCCCCAGCATTTT
.,TRBV2,TRBJ1-4,.,CASSAEGGSNEKLFF,TGTGCCAGCAGTGCGGAAGGGGGTTCGAATGAAAAACTGTTTTTT
.,TRBV5-4,TRBJ1-3,TRBD1,CASSLLSGQGYGNTIYF,TGTGCCAGCAGCCTCCTCTCGGGACAGGGTTATGGAAACACCATATATTTT
.,TRBV18,TRBJ1-2,.,CASSPADPGRGYTF,TGTGCCAGCTCACCTGCGGACCCCGGGAGGGGCTACACCTTC
.,TRBV11-3,TRBJ2-1,TRBD2,CASSLGLAGNNEQFF,TGTGCCAGCAGCTTAGGACTAGCGGGGAACAATGAGCAGTTCTTC
.,TRBV21-1,TRBJ2-4,.,CASSKARAPRGAREVKNIQYF,TGTGCCAGCAGCAAAGCCCGCGCCCCCCGCGGGGCCCGTGAAGTCAAAAACATTCAGTACTTC
.,TRBV27,TRBJ1-2,.,CASSLSFDYGYTF,TGTGCCAGCAGTTTATCTTTTGACTATGGCTACACCTTC
.,TRBV19,TRBJ2-1,TRBD1,CASSQDRGVEQFF,TGTGCCAGTAGTCAAGACAGGGGGGTTGAGCAGTTCTTC
.,TRBV6-5,TRBJ1-2,TRBD1,CASREAGQAYGYTF,TGTGCCAGCAGGGAAGCGGGACAGGCCTACGGCTACACCTTC
.,TRBV7-2,TRBJ2-3,.,CASSGEDSTDTQYF,TGTGCCAGCAGTGGGGAGGACAGCACAGATACGCAGTATTTT
.,TRBV5-4,TRBJ2-3,.,CASSSRRVGVTDTQYF,TGTGCCAGCAGCTCGAGAAGGGTAGGGGTTACAGATACGCAGTATTTT
.,TRBV30,TRBJ1-2,TRBD1,CAWSVGTAKYGYTF,TGTGCCTGGAGCGTCGGGACAGCCAAATATGGCTACACCTTC
.,TRBV2,TRBJ1-1,TRBD1,CATSTGRAEAFF,TGTGCCACCTCGACAGGGAGGGCTGAAGCTTTCTTT
.,TRBV7-3,TRBJ2-1,.,CASSLTLGSNEQFF,TGTGCCAGCAGCTTAACTCTGGGATCGAATGAGCAGTTCTTC
.,TRBV7-9,TRBJ2-7,.,CASSLRAGPLSSYEQYF,TGTGCCAGCAGCTTACGGGCCGGGCCGCTAAGCTCCTACGAGCAGTACTTC
.,TRBV18,TRBJ1-2,TRBD1,CASSPGTANNYGYTF,TGTGCCAGCTCACCAGGGACAGCCAATAACTATGGCTACACCTTC
.,TRBV29-1,TRBJ1-1,.,CSVGDRTLNTEAFF,TGCAGCGTAGGTGACAGAACCTTGAACACTGAAGCTTTCTTT
.,TRBV30,TRBJ2-2,TRBD2,CAWSQPSTSGNTGELFF,TGTGCCTGGAGCCAACCCTCGACTAGCGGAAACACCGGGGAGCTGTTTTTT
.,TRBV11-1,TRBJ2-3,TRBD2,CASTKGISGAFYTQYF,TGTGCCAGCACCAAAGGGATTAGCGGGGCTTTCTATACGCAGTATTTT
.,TRBV9,TRBJ1-2,TRBD1,CASSAGQGTLYQNYGYTF,TGTGCCAGCAGCGCCGGACAGGGGACCTTATACCAGAACTATGGCTACACCTTC
few,TRBV5-4,TRBJ1-1,TRBD1,CASSSRDRGITNTEAFF,TGTGCCAGCAGCTCTAGGGACAGGGGGATTACAAACACTGAAGCTTTCTTT
.,TRBV25-1,TRBJ2-5,TRBD1,CASLVNRGQGESETQYF,TGTGCCAGCCTTGTAAACCGAGGACAGGGGGAGTCCGAGACCCAGTACTTC
.,TRBV6-1,TRBJ2-7,.,CASSVSGTINYEQYF,TGTGCCAGCAGTGTGTCCGGGACGATAAACTACGAGCAGTACTTC
.,TRBV6-1,TRBJ2-1,.,CASSDFGAYNEQFF,TGTGCCAGCAGTGATTTCGGGGCTTACAATGAGCAGTTCTTC
.,TRBV9,TRBJ2-1,.,CASSVSGSDYNEQFF,TGTGCCAGCAGCGTATCAGGGTCGGACTACAATGAGCAGTTCTTC
.,TRBV5-1,TRBJ1-3,.,CASSLEGGPGNTIYF,TGCGCCAGCAGCTTGGAGGGTGGTCCTGGAAACACCATATATTTT
.,TRBV5-8,TRBJ2-5,.,CASSSRTQYF,TGTGCCAGCAGCTCGCGGACCCAGTACTTC
.,TRBV27,TRBJ1-1,TRBD1,CATVGQLNTEAFF,TGTGCCACAGTGGGACAGCTGAACACTGAAGCTTTCTTT
.,TRBV5-4,TRBJ2-5,.,CASSRTVYQETQYF,TGTGCCAGCAGCCGAACAGTGTACCAAGAGACCCAGTACTTC
.,TRBV29-1,TRBJ2-5,TRBD2,CSVRDGGAYQETQYF,TGCAGCGTCCGAGACGGGGGGGCTTACCAAGAGACCCAGTACTTC
.,TRBV18,TRBJ2-1,.,CASSPPTSNEQFF,TGTGCCAGCTCACCGCCGACTAGCAATGAGCAGTTCTTC
.,TRBV5-4,TRBJ2-2,.,CASSFSNRANTGELFF,TGTGCCAGCAGCTTTTCGAATAGGGCCAACACCGGGGAGCTGTTTTTT
.,TRBV28,TRBJ2-1,.,CASSPSGTTLYNEQFF,TGTGCCAGCAGCCCCTCCGGGACCACACTGTACAATGAGCAGTTCTTC
.,TRBV9,TRBJ1-2,.,CASSGQIYGYTF,TGTGCCAGCAGCGGCCAGATCTATGGCTACACCTTC
few,TRBV7-6,TRBJ2-3,.,CASSSMRGSSDTQYF,TGTGCCAGCAGCTCCATGCGGGGCTCCTCAGATACGCAGTATTTT
.,TRBV5-4,TRBJ1-1,TRBD1,CASRSEVRGSTEAFF,TGTGCCAGCAGGTCTGAGGTCAGGGGGAGTACTGAAGCTTTCTTT
.,TRBV19,TRBJ1-5,TRBD1,CASSVSGTGIGQPQHF,TGTGCCAGTAGTGTTTCCGGGACAGGGATTGGACAGCCCCAGCATTTT
.,TRBV6-5,TRBJ2-1,.,CASSYSQSSYNEQFF,TGTGCCAGCAGTTACTCTCAGAGCTCCTACAATGAGCAGTTCTTC
.,TRBV25-1,TRBJ1-6,.,CASSRLDSDNSPLHF,TGTGCCAGCAGTCGGCTGGACAGTGATAATTCACCCCTCCACTTT
.,TRBV10-2,TRBJ2-1,TRBD2,CASSDSTSGGLYNEQFF,TGCGCCAGCAGTGACTCGACTAGCGGGGGCCTATACAATGAGCAGTTCTTC
.,TRBV14,TRBJ2-3,.,CASSIPGQNTDTQYF,TGTGCCAGCAGCATCCCGGGACAAAACACAGATACGCAGTATTTT
.,TRBV5-6,TRBJ2-1,TRBD2,CASSWGLAGGNEQFF,TGTGCCAGCAGCTGGGGACTAGCGGGGGGAAATGAGCAGTTCTTC
.,TRBV10-3,TRBJ2-7,.,CAISAEEGPYEQYF,TGTGCCATCAGTGCCGAGGAAGGGCCCTACGAGCAGTACTTC
.,TRBV5-1,TRBJ1-2,.,CASSFNRADYGYTF,TGCGCCAGCAGCTTCAACAGGGCCGACTATGGCTACACCTTC
.,TRBV27,TRBJ2-1,.,CASSLSGLNEQFF,TGTGCCAGCAGTTTATCGGGCCTCAATGAGCAGTTCTTC
.,TRBV18,TRBJ2-7,.,CASLEAPGYEQYF,TGTGCCAGCTTAGAGGCCCCGGGCTACGAGCAGTACTTC
.,TRBV18,TRBJ2-2,TRBD1,CASSPPGTGTREELFF,TGTGCCAGCTCACCACCCGGGACAGGTACCCGTGAGGAGCTGTTTTTT
.,TRBV9,TRBJ1-1,.,CASSGFGAGNTEAFF,TGTGCCAGCAGCGGGTTCGGGGCCGGAAACACTGAAGCTTTCTTT
once,TRBV7-2,TRBJ2-7,.,CASSLDTGREQYF,TGTGCCAGCAGCTTAGATACAGGGCGGGAGCAGTACTTC